What follows describes a single T cell receptor (beta chain). Assay used: immunoSEQ multiplex PCR; TCRdb lists only in-frame clones, some missing. The sample includes roughly 200,000 clones, about 93% of them seen just once. The sample belongs to a study of control samples from healthy donors and cancer patients. Germline loops: CDR1 MNHEY, CDR2 SVGAGI. CDR3 length: 14 residues. Trimming removed 11 bases from V and 5 bases from J, with 16 bases in between. The sequenced material came from blood. This chain links TRBV6-5 with TRBJ1-6; tentatively, D is TRBD1 (5 bases). The source is a man between 18 and 35 years old in good health. The CDR3: CAGATLGDNSPLHF. The CDR3 region has the DNA TGTGCCGGGGCGACCTTGGGAGATAATTCACCCCTCCACTTT.